The TCR beta chain under discussion was sequenced for a study of graft-versus-host responses after intestinal transplantation. Trimming removed 4 bases from V and 5 bases from J, with 14 bases in between. This CDR3 contains 15 residues. Germline V gives CDR1 KGHSY, CDR2 FQNENV. Here immunoSEQ multiplex PCR was the method, and the copy in TCRdb shows in-frame clones only, minus some. This table holds just under 55,000 clones, 91% found once. V and J are TRBV16 and TRBJ1-4; no clear D gene. The receptor comes from a human patient who received an intestinal transplant, so some T cells may come from the graft donor. Sequenced material: PBMCs, taken 650 to 680 days after intestinal transplant. CDR3 protein: CASSPPAAGNEKLFF. The CDR3 DNA sequence: TGTGCCAGCAGCCCTCCCGCAGCCGGAAATGAAAAACTGTTTTTT. Complete variable domain (other parts from reference TRBV16 and TRBJ1-4): GEEVAQTPKHLVRGEGQKAKLYCAPIKGHSYVFWYQQVLKNEFKFLISFQNENVFDETGMPKERFSAKCLPNSPCSLEIQATKLEDSAVYFCASSPPAAGNEKLFFGSGTQLSVL.